The present TCR beta chain was sequenced within a study of Ad26.COV2.S vaccination and SARS-CoV-2 variants. Study results and limitations: Compared with placebo recipients, vaccine recipients had higher spike-specific TCR breadth.

The CDR3 length is 15 residues. Germline CDR1 reads MRHNA; CDR2 reads SNTAGT. Trimming took 0 bases from V and 4 from J; bases not matched to a gene: 1. Treatment defined: 15 to 20 received Ad26.COV2.S at low or high dose, single or two shots; 5 received placebo; per-sample allocation not given. It was on day 63 after the first vaccine or placebo injection that samples were taken. Wuhan-strain spike was delivered by a replication-incompetent Ad26 vector. Turning to this clone: Its antigen is unknown.

Sequenced by immunoSEQ multiplex PCR; TCRdb stores in-frame clones only, minus some. The repertoire holds around 450,000 clones, with about nine tenths as singletons. Source: peripheral blood, taken in a trial of Ad26.COV2.S vaccine versus placebo. This TCR was sampled from a person between 18 and 59 years old who received the Ad26.COV2.S COVID-19 vaccine or a placebo. This chain uses TRBV6-4 with TRBJ1-2, with TRBD1 matching 11 bases. The chain's CDR3 is CASSDSGTGGYGYTF. In nucleotides, the CDR3 is TGTGCCAGCAGTGACTCCGGGACAGGGGGCTATGGCTACACCTTC.